This TCR beta chain is drawn from a study of neurological immune-mediated disorders. Findings and caveats of the study: HTLV-1-associated myelopathy led in TCR clonal expansion, while multiple sclerosis ranked lowest, below healthy controls.

CDR1 is SGHTA and CDR2 is FQGNSA in the germline V gene. V lost 5 bases and J 8 bases, leaving 15 bases between the germline ends. This CDR3 contains 13 residues. Specified time point: longitudinal time-point 3. Turning to this clonotype: Its antigen is unidentified. No conserved phenylalanine or tryptophan is present at the end of the CDR3, so a read error is the likely explanation.

5'RACE with 10-nucleotide random UMIs produced the cDNA. TCRdb processed the 5' RACE reads anew with MiXCR; each CDR3 protein has one entry. The table includes approximately 50,000 distinct CDR3 sequences, roughly 8% detected once. The sequence was collected from a woman aged 40 to 55 in good health. The chain is built from TRBV7-2 and TRBJ1-1, with D unresolved. Sequenced sample: PBMCs. CDR3 bases: TGTGCCAGCAGCCGCTTATGGAAGGAGGAAGCTTTCTCT. Protein product: CASSRLWKEEAFS.